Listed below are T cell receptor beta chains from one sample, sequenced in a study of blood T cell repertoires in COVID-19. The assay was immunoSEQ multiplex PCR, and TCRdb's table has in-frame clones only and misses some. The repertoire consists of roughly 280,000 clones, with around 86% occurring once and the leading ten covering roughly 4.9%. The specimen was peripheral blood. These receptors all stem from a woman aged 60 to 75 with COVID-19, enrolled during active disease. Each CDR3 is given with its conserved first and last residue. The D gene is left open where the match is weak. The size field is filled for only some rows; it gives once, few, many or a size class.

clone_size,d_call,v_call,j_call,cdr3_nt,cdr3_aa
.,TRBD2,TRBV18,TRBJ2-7,TGTGCCAGCCGAGGGGGGACTAGCGGGGTAGCTAGCTACGAGCAGTACTTC,CASRGGTSGVASYEQYF
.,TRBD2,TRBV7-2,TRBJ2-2,TGTGCCAGCAGCTCTCTAGCGGGTTCCTACACCGGGGAGCTGTTTTTT,CASSSLAGSYTGELFF
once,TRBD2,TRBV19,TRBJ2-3,TGTGCCAGTAGTATAAGCCCCCCTAGCGGGAGTCCGGATACGCAGTATTTT,CASSISPPSGSPDTQYF
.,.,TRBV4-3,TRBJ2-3,TGCGCCAGCAGCCAAGATGCAGGGGTCACAGATACGCAGTATTTT,CASSQDAGVTDTQYF
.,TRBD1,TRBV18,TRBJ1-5,TGTGCCAGCTCCCCGACAGGGCTGGGCAATCAGCCCCAGCATTTT,CASSPTGLGNQPQHF
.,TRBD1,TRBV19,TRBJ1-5,TGTGCCACCAAACTAACCGGGACAGGGCCCAATCAGCCCCAGCATTTT,CATKLTGTGPNQPQHF
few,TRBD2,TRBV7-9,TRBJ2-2,TGTGCCAGCAGCTTTTCCGGGAGGGAGAACACCGGGGAGCTGTTTTTT,CASSFSGRENTGELFF
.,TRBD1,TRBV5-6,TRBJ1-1,TGTGCCAGCAGCTTCGGGACAGGGGGCGTCGGCACTGAAGCTTTCTTT,CASSFGTGGVGTEAFF
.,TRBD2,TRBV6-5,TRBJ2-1,TGTGCCAGCAGGGAGGCTAGCGGGAGGGCAGATGAGCAGTTCTTC,CASREASGRADEQFF
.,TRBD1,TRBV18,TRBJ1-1,TGTGCCAGCTCACCACTCCACAGGGGGCTTGAAGCTTTCTTT,CASSPLHRGLEAFF
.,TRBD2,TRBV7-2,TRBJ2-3,TGTGCCAGCAGCTTAGGGGGTCCTAGCGGGAGGGCCGGGACGCAGTATTTT,CASSLGGPSGRAGTQYF
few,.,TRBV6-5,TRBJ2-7,TGTGCCAGCGGGAGCTCGGCCAGGGAGCAGTACTTC,CASGSSAREQYF
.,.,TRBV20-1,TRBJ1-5,TGCAGTGCTAGTCCGCCCGGGGATAGCAATCAGCCCCAGCATTTT,CSASPPGDSNQPQHF
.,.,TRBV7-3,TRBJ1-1,TGTGCCAGCAGCTTAACCGGGGGTAACACTGAAGCTTTCTTT,CASSLTGGNTEAFF
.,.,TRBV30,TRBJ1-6,TGTGCCTACACTTCCGGCGGAGGGCCCTATAATTCACCCCTCCACTTT,CAYTSGGGPYNSPLHF
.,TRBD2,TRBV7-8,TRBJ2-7,TGTGCCAGCGCGGGAGGTCACAAAGACGAGCAGTACTTC,CASAGGHKDEQYF
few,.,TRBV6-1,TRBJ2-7,TGTGCCAGCAGTGAAAGGAGGGTTGGCGAGCAGTACTTC,CASSERRVGEQYF
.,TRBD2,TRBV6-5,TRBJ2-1,TGTGCCAGCGAAATAGCGGGACCAGTCTACAATGAGCAGTTCTTC,CASEIAGPVYNEQFF
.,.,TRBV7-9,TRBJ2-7,TGTGCCAGCAGCACAGATTCGGGGGAGGCATTATACGAGCAGTACTTC,CASSTDSGEALYEQYF
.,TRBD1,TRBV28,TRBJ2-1,TGTGCCAGCAGCTCACCTTGGGACAGGGGGCCCAATGAGCAGTTCTTC,CASSSPWDRGPNEQFF
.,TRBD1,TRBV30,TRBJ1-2,TGTGCCTGGAGCCCGGGACAGGGAGGCTATGGCTACACCTTC,CAWSPGQGGYGYTF
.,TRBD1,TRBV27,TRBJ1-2,TGTGCCAGCAGTTCAACAGGGGGCAGGGGCTACACCTTC,CASSSTGGRGYTF
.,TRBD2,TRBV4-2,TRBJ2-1,TGTGCCAGCAGCCAAGATTGGGTAGCGGGAGGCGAGCAGTTCTTC,CASSQDWVAGGEQFF
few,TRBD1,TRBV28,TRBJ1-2,TGTGCCAGCAGTGCCGAGACAGGGGGCAGGCTAGGCTATGGCTACACCTTC,CASSAETGGRLGYGYTF
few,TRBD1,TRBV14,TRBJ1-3,TGTGCCAGCAGCCTGGACAGGTTGGGCATCGGGCTTGACACCATATATTTT,CASSLDRLGIGLDTIYF
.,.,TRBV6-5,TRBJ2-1,TGTGCCAGCAGTTACTCTAGGAGGGAGAAGAGCGATGAGCAGTTCTTC,CASSYSRREKSDEQFF
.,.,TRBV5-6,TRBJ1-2,TGTGCCAGCAGCTCCTTAATCGAACAGGGCCGCTATGGCTACACCTTC,CASSSLIEQGRYGYTF
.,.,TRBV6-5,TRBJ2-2,TGTGCCAGCAGTAAGGGGGAGTATGTCGGGGAGCTGTTTTTT,CASSKGEYVGELFF
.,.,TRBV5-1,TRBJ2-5,TGCGCCAGCAGCTTGGTGTTCGGGGGAGAGACCCAGTACTTC,CASSLVFGGETQYF
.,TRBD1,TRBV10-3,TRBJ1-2,TGTGCCATCAGTGGAAGGACAGGGGAGTATGGCTACACCTTC,CAISGRTGEYGYTF
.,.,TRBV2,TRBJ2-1,TGTGCCAGCAGTCTCTTAACTAGCTACAATGAGCAGTTCTTC,CASSLLTSYNEQFF
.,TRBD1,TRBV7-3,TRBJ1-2,TGTGCCAGCAGCTTAACGTCAGGACAGGGGTCAGGTGGCTACACCTTC,CASSLTSGQGSGGYTF
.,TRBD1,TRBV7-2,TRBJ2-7,TGTGCCAGCAGCTTAAGGGACAGTATATTCTACTACGAGCAGTACTTC,CASSLRDSIFYYEQYF
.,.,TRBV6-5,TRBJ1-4,TGTGCCAGTGGGGGAGGGGGTGAAAAACTGTTTTTT,CASGGGGEKLFF
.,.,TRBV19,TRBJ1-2,TGTGCCAGTAGTATCAGGGGTGGCTACACCTTC,CASSIRGGYTF
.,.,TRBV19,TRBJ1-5,TGTGCCAGTAGTTCAGGATTTTATAGCAATCAGCCCCAGCATTTT,CASSSGFYSNQPQHF
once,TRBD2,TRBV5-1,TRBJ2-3,TGCGCCAGCAGGGGACTAGCTCGAGATACGCAGTATTTT,CASRGLARDTQYF
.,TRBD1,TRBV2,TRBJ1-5,TGTGCCAGCAGAGCCGGGACAGGTAGCAATCAGCCCCAGCATTTT,CASRAGTGSNQPQHF
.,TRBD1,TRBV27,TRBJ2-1,TGTGCCAGCAGCCCCCTGGGGACAGGGGAAGAGTACAATGAGCAGTTCTTC,CASSPLGTGEEYNEQFF
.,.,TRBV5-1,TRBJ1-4,TGCGCCAGCAGCCGGACCGGGGTGGAGGGGTATGAAAAACTGTTTTTT,CASSRTGVEGYEKLFF
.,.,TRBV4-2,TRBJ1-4,TGTGCCAGCAGCCAAGAGGGGACTGGTAGTGAAAAACTGTTTTTT,CASSQEGTGSEKLFF
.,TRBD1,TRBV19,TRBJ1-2,TGTGCCAGTAGTTCCCGTCCGCCGGGACAGGGGGAGTTTGGCTATGGCTACACCTTC,CASSSRPPGQGEFGYGYTF